This T cell receptor (beta chain) was recovered during a study of T cell responses to AZD1222 COVID-19 vaccine. Produced via immunoSEQ multiplex PCR; TCRdb's table is partial and in-frame only. This table has around 150,000 clones, about nine tenths appearing once. J lost 7 bases, V lost 4 bases, and 5 bases had no gene match. Germline V gives CDR1 KGHSH, CDR2 LQKENI. The CDR3 runs to 14 residues. This chain links TRBV18 with TRBJ1-1, with 11 positions matching TRBD1. This receptor was identified in an adult in good health. The sample was peripheral blood, taken on day 0 of AZD1222 vaccination. The CDR3 here is CASSRGTGGNEAFF. In nucleotides, the CDR3 is TGTGCCAGCTCACGAGGGACAGGGGGAAATGAAGCTTTCTTT.